This T cell receptor (beta chain) is drawn from a study of T cell responses to AZD1222 COVID-19 vaccine. In its sample, this clone was seen once. Germline V lookup: CDR1 MNHEY, CDR2 SMNVEV (reference sequence). This CDR3 is 13 amino acids long. V was trimmed by 3 bases and J by 0 bases, leaving 5 bases between them. Assay: immunoSEQ multiplex PCR; the TCRdb copy retains only in-frame clones and omits some. Altogether fewer than 85,000 clones are present, about 88% being singletons, with the ten largest covering about 9.3%. The source is an adult who received the AZD1222 COVID-19 vaccine. Sequences were derived from peripheral blood, sampled 28 days after the second AZD1222 dose. The rearrangement links TRBV27 to TRBJ1-1; D uncertain. CDR3 sequence reads: CASSLTVNTEAFF. For the CDR3, the DNA is TGTGCCAGCAGTTTGACCGTGAACACTGAAGCTTTCTTT.